The T cell receptor beta chain described here comes from a study of cytomegalovirus exposure and HLA in healthy donors. Study-level information: Unique TCRs from HLA-typed donors, 75 million to 100 million of them, were held in an early data release.

Use of 60 Vbeta and 13 Jbeta primers characterized the PCR. Assay used: immunoSEQ multiplex PCR; TCRdb lists only in-frame clones, some missing. The sample has roughly 160,000 clones, about 85% seen once. Germline loops: CDR1 SGHRS, CDR2 YFSETQ. The CDR3 runs to 16 residues. Trimming removed 2 bases from V and 6 bases from J; junction bases left unmatched: 10. The chain joins TRBV5-1 to TRBJ2-3, with 9 bases identical to TRBD1. This TCR was recovered from a man between 25 and 39 years old in good health and CMV-seropositive. The sample was PBMCs. The CDR3 here is CASSFPGGQGGDTQYF. The CDR3 DNA reads TGCGCCAGCAGCTTCCCCGGGGGACAGGGTGGGGATACGCAGTATTTT.